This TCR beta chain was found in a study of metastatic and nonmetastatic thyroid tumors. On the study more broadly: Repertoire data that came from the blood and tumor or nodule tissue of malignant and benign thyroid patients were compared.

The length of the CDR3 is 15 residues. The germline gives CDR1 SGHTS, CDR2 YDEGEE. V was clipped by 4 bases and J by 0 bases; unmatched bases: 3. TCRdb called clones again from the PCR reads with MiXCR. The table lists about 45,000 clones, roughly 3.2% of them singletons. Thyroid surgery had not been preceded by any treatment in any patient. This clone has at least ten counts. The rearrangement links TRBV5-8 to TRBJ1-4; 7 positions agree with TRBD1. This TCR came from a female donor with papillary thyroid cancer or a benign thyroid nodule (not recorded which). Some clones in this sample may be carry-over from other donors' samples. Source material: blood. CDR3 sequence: CASSAGTATNEKLFF. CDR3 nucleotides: TGTGCCAGCAGCGCCGGGACAGCAACTAATGAAAAACTGTTTTTT.